The sequence of this T cell receptor beta chain was determined in a study of blood T cell repertoires in COVID-19. Study as a whole: T cells, B-cell-depleted T cells, or PBMCs supplied cDNA or gDNA.

Recruitment covered about 26 US areas and drew participants whose ages spanned roughly 18 to 90 years. How the authors handled the data: From reference gene primer amplification, estimates of nucleated cell counts were derived. TCRdb's copy holds only in-frame clones and misses some; the assay was immunoSEQ multiplex PCR. For V, J and clone size, that table is used; D and trimming come from the DNA. The sample includes 200,000 or so clones, 75% to 85% of them seen just once. This sequence was found in a woman between 40 and 55 years old with acute COVID-19. The specimen was PBMCs or T cells enriched from blood (not recorded which).

The CDR3 sequence: CASSLRYYEQYF. CDR3 in DNA: TGTGCCAGCAGCTTACGGTACTACGAGCAGTACTTC. V usage is TRBV7-9 and J usage is TRBJ2-7; D is unresolved. CDR3 length: 12 amino acids. Germline V lookup: CDR1 SEHNR, CDR2 FQNEAQ (reference sequence). V dropped 2 bases and J dropped 3 bases, with 5 bases sitting between them.